This entry concerns a single TCR beta chain. Its antigen is currently unknown. This sample stems from a study of blood T cells in healthy people across ages. The overall study: With template switching, about one barcoded beta molecule was captured per two T cells. Notes on the study in general: It was found that TCR beta diversity correlated strongly with the percentage of naive T cells. Unsorted PBMCs blocked a conclusive comparison of naive and antigen-experienced cells.

For the second PCR, which ran for about 7 to 12 cycles, a sample-barcoded 5' primer and a J-beta primer mix were used. Any given sample supplied a minimum of 3 million CDR3-containing paired-end reads. TCRdb re-called the 5' RACE reads through MiXCR, storing one row per CDR3 protein. The sample holds 1.4 million or so distinct CDR3 sequences, about 45% seen once. There are 12 residues in the CDR3. The germline V gene has CDR1 MNHNS and CDR2 SASEGT. Trimming removed 5 bases from V and 14 bases from J, with 16 bases in between. The TCR originated in a woman between 18 and 30 years old in good health. The J gene is TRBJ1-5, the V gene TRBV6-1; weak D call: TRBD1 (6 bases). Material for sequencing was blood. The CDR3 DNA reads as TGTGCCAGCAGTCCGGACAGTGGTGAGGAGCATTTT. Protein sequence: CASSPDSGEEHF.